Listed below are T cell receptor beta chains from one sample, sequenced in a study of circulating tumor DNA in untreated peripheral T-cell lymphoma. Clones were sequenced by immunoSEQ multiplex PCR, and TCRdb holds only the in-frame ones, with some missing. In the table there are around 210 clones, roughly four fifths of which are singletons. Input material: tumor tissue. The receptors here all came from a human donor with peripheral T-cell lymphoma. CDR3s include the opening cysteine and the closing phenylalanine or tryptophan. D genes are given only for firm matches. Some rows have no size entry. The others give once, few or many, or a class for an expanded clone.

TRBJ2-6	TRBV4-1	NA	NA	CASSFDRSGANVLTF	TGCGCCAGCAGCTTTGACAGGTCTGGGGCCAACGTCCTGACTTTC
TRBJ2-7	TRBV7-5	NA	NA	CASSLGLRTVYEQYF	TGTGCCAGCAGCTTAGGGCTAAGGACAGTATACGAGCAGTACTTC
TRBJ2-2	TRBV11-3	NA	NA	CASSLRGTVTGELFF	TGTGCCAGCAGCTTACGGGGGACCGTCACCGGGGAGCTGTTTTTT
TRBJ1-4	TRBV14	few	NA	CASSQGTLGNEKLFF	TGTGCCAGCAGCCAGGGGACGTTAGGGAATGAAAAACTGTTTTTT
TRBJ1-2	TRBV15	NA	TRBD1	CATSRQPQGLLYGYTF	TGTGCCACCAGCAGACAACCACAGGGGCTCCTCTATGGCTACACCTTC
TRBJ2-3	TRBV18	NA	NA	CASSPLVRDELDTQYF	TGTGCCAGCTCACCACTTGTGCGGGACGAGTTAGATACGCAGTATTTT
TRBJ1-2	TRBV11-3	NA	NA	CASSDPDAPNYGYTF	TGTGCCAGCAGCGATCCAGACGCTCCTAACTATGGCTACACCTTC
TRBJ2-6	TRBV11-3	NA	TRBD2	CASSHDGGSGANVLTF	TGTGCCAGCAGCCACGACGGGGGGTCTGGGGCCAACGTCCTGACTTTC
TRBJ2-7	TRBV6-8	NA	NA	CASSYSAGDYEQYF	TGTGCCAGCAGTTACTCTGCAGGGGACTACGAGCAGTACTTC
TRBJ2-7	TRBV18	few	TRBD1	CASSPPDRPSYEQYF	TGTGCCAGCTCACCACCGGACAGGCCTTCCTACGAGCAGTACTTC
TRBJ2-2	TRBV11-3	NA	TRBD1	CASSKQGAIQTGELFF	TGTGCCAGCAGCAAACAGGGGGCCATTCAAACCGGGGAGCTGTTTTTT
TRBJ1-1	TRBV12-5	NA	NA	CASGPGTEAFF	TGTGCTAGTGGCCCCGGCACTGAAGCTTTCTTT
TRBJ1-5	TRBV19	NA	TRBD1	CASSIRRQGYSNQPQHF	TGTGCCAGTAGTATAAGGAGACAGGGGTATAGCAATCAGCCCCAGCATTTT
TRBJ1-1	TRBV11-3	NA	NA	CASSLNSGAGTEAFF	TGTGCCAGCAGCTTAAACTCAGGGGCCGGCACTGAAGCTTTCTTT
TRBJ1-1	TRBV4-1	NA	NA	CASSQNLLNTEAFF	TGCGCCAGCAGCCAAAATTTGTTGAACACTGAAGCTTTCTTT
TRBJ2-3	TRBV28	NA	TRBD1	CASSFPGQGFFGTQYF	TGTGCCAGCAGTTTCCCGGGACAGGGATTTTTTGGTACGCAGTATTTT
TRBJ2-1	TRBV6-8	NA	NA	CASSSGLRGEQFF	TGTGCCAGCAGTTCCGGACTCAGGGGTGAGCAGTTCTTC
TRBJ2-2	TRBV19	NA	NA	CASSIAGRGNTGELFF	TGTGCCAGTAGTATCGCAGGGCGAGGAAACACCGGGGAGCTGTTTTTT
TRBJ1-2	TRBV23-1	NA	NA	CASSQVRTGSGYGYTF	TGCGCCAGCAGCCAAGTACGTACGGGTTCCGGCTATGGCTACACCTTC
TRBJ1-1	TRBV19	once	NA	CASSMNGRTNTEAFF	TGTGCCAGTAGTATGAACGGTCGGACAAACACTGAAGCTTTCTTT
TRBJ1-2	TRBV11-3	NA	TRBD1	CASSYRDRGKNGYTF	TGTGCCAGCAGCTACCGGGACAGGGGAAAGAATGGCTACACCTTC
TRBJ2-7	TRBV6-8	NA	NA	CASLLGDETYEQYF	TGTGCCAGTCTTCTTGGGGACGAAACCTACGAGCAGTACTTC
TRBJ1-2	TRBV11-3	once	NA	CASSPASSFYGYTF	TGTGCCAGCAGCCCCGCCTCATCTTTCTATGGCTACACCTTC
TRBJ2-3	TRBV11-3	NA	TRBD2	CASSLGRESTNTQYF	TGTGCCAGCAGCCTGGGGCGGGAGAGCACAAATACGCAGTATTTT
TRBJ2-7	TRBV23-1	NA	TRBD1	CASSLGQGSEQYF	TGCGCCAGCAGCCTGGGACAGGGCTCCGAGCAGTACTTC
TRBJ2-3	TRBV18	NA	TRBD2	CASKTSATALSTDTQYF	TGTGCCAGCAAGACTAGCGCGACAGCCTTAAGCACAGATACGCAGTATTTT
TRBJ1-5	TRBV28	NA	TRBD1	CASRGRGLQPQHF	TGTGCCAGCAGAGGAAGGGGGCTTCAGCCCCAGCATTTT
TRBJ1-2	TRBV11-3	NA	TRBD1	CASSLTGPHYGYTF	TGTGCCAGCAGCTTGACAGGGCCCCACTATGGCTACACCTTC
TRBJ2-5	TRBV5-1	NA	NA	CASSLASRLQETQYF	TGCGCCAGCAGCTTGGCCTCACGGCTCCAAGAGACTCAGTACTTC
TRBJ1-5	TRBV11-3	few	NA	CASSLVWTSNQPQHF	TGTGCCAGCAGCTTAGTTTGGACGAGCAATCAGCCCCAGCATTTT
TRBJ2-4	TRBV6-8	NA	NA	CASSRDTTLAKNIQYF	TGTGCCAGCAGCAGGGACACTACTTTAGCCAAAAACATTCAGTACTTC
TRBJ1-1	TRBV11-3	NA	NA	CASSLLGQLNTEAFF	TGTGCCAGCAGCTTACTCGGACAGTTGAACACTGAAGCTTTCTTT
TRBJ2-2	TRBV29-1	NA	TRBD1	CSVLGDRGVPGELFF	TGCAGCGTCTTGGGGGACAGGGGCGTTCCCGGGGAGCTGTTTTTT
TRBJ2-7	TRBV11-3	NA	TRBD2	CASSRTSGGYEQYF	TGTGCCAGCAGCCGGACTAGCGGGGGTTACGAGCAGTACTTC
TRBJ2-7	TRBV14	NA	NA	CASSRILTYEQYF	TGTGCCAGCAGCCGCATATTGACCTACGAGCAGTACTTC
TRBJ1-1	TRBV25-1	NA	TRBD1	CASSAYRGMNTEAFF	TGTGCCAGCAGTGCATACAGGGGGATGAACACTGAAGCTTTCTTT
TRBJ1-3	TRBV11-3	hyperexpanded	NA	CASSSSEARSGNTIYF	TGTGCCAGCAGCTCATCCGAGGCCCGGTCGGGAAACACCATATATTTT
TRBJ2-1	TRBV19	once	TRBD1	CASSRQGHSYNEQFF	TGTGCCAGTAGCCGACAGGGGCACTCCTACAATGAGCAGTTCTTC
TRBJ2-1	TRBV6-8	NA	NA	CASNLGQGPSREYNEQFF	TGTGCCAGCAACTTGGGCCAGGGACCTTCGAGGGAATACAATGAGCAGTTCTTC
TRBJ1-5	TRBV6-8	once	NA	CASNRQLESNQPQHF	TGTGCCAGCAATAGACAGTTAGAAAGCAATCAGCCCCAGCATTTT
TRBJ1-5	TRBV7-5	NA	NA	CASSLDRGNQSQHF	TGTGCCAGCAGCTTGGACAGGGGCAATCAGTCCCAGCATTTT
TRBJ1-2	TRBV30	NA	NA	CAWSGIYGYTF	TGTGCCTGGAGTGGAATCTATGGCTACACCTTC
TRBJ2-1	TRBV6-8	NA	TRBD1	CASSEDRVGEQFF	TGTGCCAGCAGTGAGGACAGGGTCGGCGAGCAGTTCTTC
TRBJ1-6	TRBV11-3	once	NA	CASSLGAAYNSPLHF	TGTGCCAGCAGCTTAGGGGCGGCGTATAATTCACCCCTCCACTTT
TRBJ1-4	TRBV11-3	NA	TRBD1	CASSSTGFVSEKLFF	TGTGCCAGCAGCTCGACAGGGTTCGTGTCGGAAAAACTGTTTTTT
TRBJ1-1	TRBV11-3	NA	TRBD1	CASSPSMGTDPHTEAFF	TGTGCCAGCAGCCCCAGCATGGGGACAGACCCTCACACTGAAGCTTTCTTT
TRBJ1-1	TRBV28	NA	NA	CASRPDGRVRSTEAFF	TGTGCCAGCAGACCGGACGGCCGGGTCCGAAGCACTGAAGCTTTCTTT
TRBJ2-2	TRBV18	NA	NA	CASSRDFTNTGELFF	TGTGCCAGCTCGAGGGACTTCACGAACACCGGGGAGCTGTTTTTT
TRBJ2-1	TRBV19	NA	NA	CASSITTYNEQFF	TGTGCCAGTAGTATTACAACCTACAATGAGCAGTTCTTC
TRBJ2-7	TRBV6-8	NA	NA	CASSPSPVISSEQYF	TGTGCCAGCAGCCCCTCGCCGGTGATATCATCCGAGCAGTACTTC
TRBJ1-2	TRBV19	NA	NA	CASSIWLGASEDYGYTF	TGTGCCAGTAGTATTTGGTTGGGGGCCTCTGAGGACTATGGCTACACCTTC
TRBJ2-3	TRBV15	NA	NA	CATSRGSGDGDTQYF	TGTGCCACCAGCAGAGGAAGCGGCGATGGAGATACGCAGTATTTT
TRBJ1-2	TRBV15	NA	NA	CATSRDRGGRLLPYGYTF	TGTGCCACCAGCAGAGATCGTGGGGGGCGCTTACTCCCCTATGGCTACACCTTC
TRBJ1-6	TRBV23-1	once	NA	CASSQANFIGGVDSPLHF	TGCGCCAGCAGCCAAGCTAATTTCATCGGAGGTGTCGATTCACCCCTCCACTTT